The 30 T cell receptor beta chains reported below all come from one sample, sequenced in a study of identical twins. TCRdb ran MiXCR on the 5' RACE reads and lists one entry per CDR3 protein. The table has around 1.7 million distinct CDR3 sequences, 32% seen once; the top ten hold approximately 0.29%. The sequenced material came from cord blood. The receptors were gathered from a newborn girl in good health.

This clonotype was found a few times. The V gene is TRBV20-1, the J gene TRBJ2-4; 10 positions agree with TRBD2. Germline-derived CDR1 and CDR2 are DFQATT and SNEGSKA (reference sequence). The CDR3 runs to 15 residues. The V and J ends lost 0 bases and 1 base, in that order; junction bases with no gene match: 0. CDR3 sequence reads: CSARDSGGAKNIQYF. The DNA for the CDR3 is TGCAGTGCTAGAGATAGCGGGGGGGCCAAAAACATTCAGTACTTC.

The CDR3 DNA follows: TGCGCCAGCAGCACAGAGGGGCACCTGAGGGATACTGAAGCTTTCTTT. As protein: CASSTEGHLRDTEAFF. The chain joins TRBV5-1 to TRBJ1-1, with D tentatively TRBD1 (5 bases). Germline V CDR1 and CDR2: SGHRS, YFSETQ. Trimming took off 4 bases at V and 5 bases at J, with 21 bases between the two ends. CDR3 length equals 16 residues.

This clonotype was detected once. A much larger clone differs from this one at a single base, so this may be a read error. CDR3 protein: CASSLALTSGADTQYF. The CDR3 DNA reads TGTGCCAGCAGCTTAGCCTTGACTAGCGGCGCAGATACGCAGTATTTT. The chain uses TRBV7-2 and TRBJ2-3; 9 bases fit TRBD2. This CDR3 is built from 16 residues. J lost 4 bases, V lost 0 bases, and 5 bases had no gene match. CDR1 is SGHTA, CDR2 FQGNSA, per germline.

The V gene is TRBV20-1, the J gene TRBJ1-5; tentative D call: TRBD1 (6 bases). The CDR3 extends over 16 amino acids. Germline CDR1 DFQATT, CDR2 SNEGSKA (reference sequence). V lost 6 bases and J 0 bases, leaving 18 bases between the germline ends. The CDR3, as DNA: TGCAGTGCCTACAGGGCCCAATCTTATAGCAATCAGCCCCAGCATTTT. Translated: CSAYRAQSYSNQPQHF.

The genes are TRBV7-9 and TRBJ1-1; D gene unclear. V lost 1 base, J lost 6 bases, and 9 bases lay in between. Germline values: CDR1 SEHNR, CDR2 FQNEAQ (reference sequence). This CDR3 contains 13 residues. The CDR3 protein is CASSLDRGSEAFF. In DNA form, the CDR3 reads TGTGCCAGCAGCTTAGACCGGGGTTCTGAAGCTTTCTTT. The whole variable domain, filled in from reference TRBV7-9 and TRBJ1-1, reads DTGVSQNPRHKITKRGQNVTFRCDPISEHNRLYWYRQTLGQGPEFLTYFQNEAQLEKSRLLSDRFSAERPKGSFSTLEIQRTEQGDSAMYLCASSLDRGSEAFFGQGTRLTVV.

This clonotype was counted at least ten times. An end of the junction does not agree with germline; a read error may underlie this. CDR3 sequence reads: CASSLARDEQYF. CDR3 bases: TGTGCCAGCAGTTTAGCGCGGGACGAGCAGTACTTC. The chain is built from TRBV7-2 and TRBJ2-7; perhaps TRBD2 as D (5 bases). The CDR3 totals 12 residues. CDR1 SGHTA and CDR2 FQGNSA come from the germline V gene.

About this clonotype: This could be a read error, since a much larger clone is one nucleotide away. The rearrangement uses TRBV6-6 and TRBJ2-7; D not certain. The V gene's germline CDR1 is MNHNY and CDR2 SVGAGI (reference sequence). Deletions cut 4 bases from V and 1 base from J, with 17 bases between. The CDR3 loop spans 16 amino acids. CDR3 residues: CASSSLRAELSYEQYF. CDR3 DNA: TGTGCCAGCAGTTCCCTACGGGCGGAGCTTTCCTACGAGCAGTACTTC.

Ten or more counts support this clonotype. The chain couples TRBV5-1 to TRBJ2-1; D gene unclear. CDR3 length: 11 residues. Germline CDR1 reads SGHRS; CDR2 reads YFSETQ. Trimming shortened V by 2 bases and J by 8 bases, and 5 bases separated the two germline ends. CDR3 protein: CASSFSYEQFF. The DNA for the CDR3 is TGCGCCAGCAGCTTTAGTTATGAGCAGTTCTTC.

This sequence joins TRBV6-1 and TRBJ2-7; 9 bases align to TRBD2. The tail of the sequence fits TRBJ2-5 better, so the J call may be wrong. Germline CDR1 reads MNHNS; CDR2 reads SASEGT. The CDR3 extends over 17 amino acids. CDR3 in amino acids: CASRTRTLAGVEETQYF. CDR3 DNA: TGTGCCAGCAGGACTAGAACATTAGCGGGAGTCGAGGAGACCCAGTACTTC.

The DNA of the CDR3 is TGCAGTGCTAGATTTAGCGGGAGACCTTCCTACTACAATGAGCAGTTCTTC. It encodes CSARFSGRPSYYNEQFF. This sequence joins TRBV20-1 and TRBJ2-1; 9 bases agree with TRBD2. CDR1 and CDR2 from the germline V gene are DFQATT and SNEGSKA (reference sequence). The CDR3 runs to 17 residues. V gave up 2 bases and J gave up 3 bases; unmatched junction bases: 11.

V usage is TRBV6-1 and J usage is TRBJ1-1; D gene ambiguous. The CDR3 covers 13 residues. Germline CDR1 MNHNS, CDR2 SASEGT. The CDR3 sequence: CATSAQPNTEAFF. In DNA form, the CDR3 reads TGTGCTACTTCGGCCCAGCCGAACACTGAAGCTTTCTTT.

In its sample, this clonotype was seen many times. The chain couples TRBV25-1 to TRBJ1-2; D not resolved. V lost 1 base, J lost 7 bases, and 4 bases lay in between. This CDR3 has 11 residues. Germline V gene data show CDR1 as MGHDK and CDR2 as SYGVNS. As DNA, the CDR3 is TGTGCCAGCAGTGAATCCGGTGGCTACACCTTC. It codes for CASSESGGYTF.

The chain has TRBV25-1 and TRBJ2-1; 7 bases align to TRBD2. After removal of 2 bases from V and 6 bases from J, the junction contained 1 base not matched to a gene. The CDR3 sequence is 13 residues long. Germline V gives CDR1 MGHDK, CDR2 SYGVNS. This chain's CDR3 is CASSEGLVNEQFF. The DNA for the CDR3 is TGTGCCAGCAGTGAAGGACTAGTCAATGAGCAGTTCTTC.

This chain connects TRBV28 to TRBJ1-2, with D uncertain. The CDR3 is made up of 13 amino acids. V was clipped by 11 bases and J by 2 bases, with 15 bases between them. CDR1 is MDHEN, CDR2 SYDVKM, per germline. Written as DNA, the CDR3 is TGTGCCTCCCTTTCAGGAGAAAACTATGGCTACACCTTC. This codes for CASLSGENYGYTF.

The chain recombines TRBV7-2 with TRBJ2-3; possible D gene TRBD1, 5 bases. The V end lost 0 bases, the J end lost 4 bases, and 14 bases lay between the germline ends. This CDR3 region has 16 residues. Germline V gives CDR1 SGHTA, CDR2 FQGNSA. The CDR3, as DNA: TGTGCCAGCAGCTTAGCCAACACTCAACAGGCAGATACGCAGTATTTT. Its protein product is CASSLANTQQADTQYF.

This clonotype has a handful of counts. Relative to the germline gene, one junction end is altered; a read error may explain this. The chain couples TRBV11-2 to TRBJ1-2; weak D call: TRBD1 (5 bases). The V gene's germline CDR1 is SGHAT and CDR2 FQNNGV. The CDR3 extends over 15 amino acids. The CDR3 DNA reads TGTGCCACCAGCTTAGACGGGGGGGCTAACTATGGCTACACCTTC. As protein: CATSLDGGANYGYTF. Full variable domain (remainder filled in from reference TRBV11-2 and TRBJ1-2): EAGVAQSPRYKIIEKRQSVAFWCNPISGHATLYWYQQILGQGPKLLIQFQNNGVVDDSQLPKDRFSAERLKGVDSTLKIQPAKLEDSAVYLCATSLDGGANYGYTFGSGTRLTVV.

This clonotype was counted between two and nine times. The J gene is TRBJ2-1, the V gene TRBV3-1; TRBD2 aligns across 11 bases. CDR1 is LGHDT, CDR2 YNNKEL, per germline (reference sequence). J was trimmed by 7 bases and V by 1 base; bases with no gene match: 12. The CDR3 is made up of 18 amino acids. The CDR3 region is CASSQGKKELAGVNEQFF. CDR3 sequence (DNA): TGTGCCAGCAGCCAAGGTAAAAAGGAACTAGCGGGAGTGAATGAGCAGTTCTTC.

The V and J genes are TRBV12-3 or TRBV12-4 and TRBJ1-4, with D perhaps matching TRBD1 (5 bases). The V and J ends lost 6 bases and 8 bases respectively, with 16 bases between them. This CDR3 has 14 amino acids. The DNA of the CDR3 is TGTGCCAGCAGCCCTCTTTCGGGGGGGGAAAAACTGTTTTTT. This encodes CASSPLSGGEKLFF.

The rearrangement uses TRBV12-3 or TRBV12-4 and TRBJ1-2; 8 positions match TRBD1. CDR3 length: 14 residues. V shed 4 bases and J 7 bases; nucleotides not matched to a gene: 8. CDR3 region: CASSYPDRVGGYTF. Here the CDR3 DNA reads TGTGCCAGCAGTTACCCGGACAGGGTCGGTGGCTACACCTTC.

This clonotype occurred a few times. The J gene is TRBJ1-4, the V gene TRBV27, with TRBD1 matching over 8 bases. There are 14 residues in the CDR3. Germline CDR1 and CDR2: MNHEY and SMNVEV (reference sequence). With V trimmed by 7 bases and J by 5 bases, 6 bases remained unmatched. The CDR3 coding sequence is TGTGCCAGCAAGATGACAGGGGTAAATGAAAAACTGTTTTTT. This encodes CASKMTGVNEKLFF.

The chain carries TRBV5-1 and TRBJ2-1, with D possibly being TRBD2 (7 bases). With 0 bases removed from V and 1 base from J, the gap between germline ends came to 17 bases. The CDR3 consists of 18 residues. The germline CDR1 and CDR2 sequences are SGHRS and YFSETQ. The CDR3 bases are TGCGCCAGCAGCTTGGTGCGGACAGCGGGACCTTCCTACAATGAGCAGTTCTTC. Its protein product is CASSLVRTAGPSYNEQFF.

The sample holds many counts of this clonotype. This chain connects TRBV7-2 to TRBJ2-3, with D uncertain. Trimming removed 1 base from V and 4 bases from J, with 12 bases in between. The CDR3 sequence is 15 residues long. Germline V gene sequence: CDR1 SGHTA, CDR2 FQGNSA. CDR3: CASSLEAWRPDTQYF. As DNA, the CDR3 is TGTGCCAGCAGCTTAGAGGCTTGGCGCCCAGATACGCAGTATTTT.

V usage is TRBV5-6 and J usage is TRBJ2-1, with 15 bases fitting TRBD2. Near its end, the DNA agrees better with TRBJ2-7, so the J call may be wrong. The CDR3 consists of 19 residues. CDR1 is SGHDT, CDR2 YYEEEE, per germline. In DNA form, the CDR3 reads TGTGCCAGCAGCCTAGTCGGGACTAGCGGGAGGAATCCTTACAATGAGCAGTACTTC. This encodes CASSLVGTSGRNPYNEQYF.

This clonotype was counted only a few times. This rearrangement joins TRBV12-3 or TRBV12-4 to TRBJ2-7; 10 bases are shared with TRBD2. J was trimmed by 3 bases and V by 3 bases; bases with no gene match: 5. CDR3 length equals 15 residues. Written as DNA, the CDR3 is TGTGCCAGCAGTTTTCGGACTAGCGGATTCTACGAGCAGTACTTC. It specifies CASSFRTSGFYEQYF.

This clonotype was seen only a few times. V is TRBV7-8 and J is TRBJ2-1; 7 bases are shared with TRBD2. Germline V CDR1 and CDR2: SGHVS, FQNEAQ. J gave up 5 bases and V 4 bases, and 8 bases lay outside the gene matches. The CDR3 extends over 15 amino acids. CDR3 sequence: CASSSHSGPNNEQFF. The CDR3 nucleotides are TGTGCCAGCAGCTCACATAGCGGGCCAAACAATGAGCAGTTCTTC.

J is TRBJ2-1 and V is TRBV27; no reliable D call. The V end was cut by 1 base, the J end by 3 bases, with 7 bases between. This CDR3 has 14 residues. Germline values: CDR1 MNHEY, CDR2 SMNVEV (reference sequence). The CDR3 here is CASSLLGIYNEQFF. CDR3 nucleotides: TGTGCCAGCAGTTTATTGGGGATCTACAATGAGCAGTTCTTC.

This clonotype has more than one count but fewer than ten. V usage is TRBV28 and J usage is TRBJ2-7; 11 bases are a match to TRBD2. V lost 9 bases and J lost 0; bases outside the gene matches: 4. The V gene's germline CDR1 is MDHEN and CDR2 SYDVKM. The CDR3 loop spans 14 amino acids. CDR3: CASLTSGNSYEQYF. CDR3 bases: TGTGCCAGTTTGACTAGCGGGAACTCCTACGAGCAGTACTTC.

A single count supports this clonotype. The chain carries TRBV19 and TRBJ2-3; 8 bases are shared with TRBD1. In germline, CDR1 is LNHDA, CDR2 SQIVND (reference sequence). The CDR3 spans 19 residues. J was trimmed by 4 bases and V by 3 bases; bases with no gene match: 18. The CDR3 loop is CASSIRAYRDRRYPDTQYF. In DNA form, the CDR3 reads TGTGCCAGTAGTATCAGGGCCTACCGGGACAGGAGATACCCAGATACGCAGTATTTT.

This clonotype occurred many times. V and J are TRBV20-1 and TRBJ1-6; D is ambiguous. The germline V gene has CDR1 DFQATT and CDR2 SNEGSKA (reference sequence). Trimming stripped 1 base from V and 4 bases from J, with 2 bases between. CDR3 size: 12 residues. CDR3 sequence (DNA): TGCAGTGCTAGAGGGTATAATTCACCCCTCCACTTT. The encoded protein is CSARGYNSPLHF.

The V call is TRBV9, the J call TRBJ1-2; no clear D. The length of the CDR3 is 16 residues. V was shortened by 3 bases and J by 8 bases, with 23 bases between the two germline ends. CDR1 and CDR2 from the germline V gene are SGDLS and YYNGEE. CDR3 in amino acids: CASSAYPGAGYSGYTF. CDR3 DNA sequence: TGTGCCAGCAGCGCTTATCCGGGAGCCGGGTATTCGGGCTACACCTTC.